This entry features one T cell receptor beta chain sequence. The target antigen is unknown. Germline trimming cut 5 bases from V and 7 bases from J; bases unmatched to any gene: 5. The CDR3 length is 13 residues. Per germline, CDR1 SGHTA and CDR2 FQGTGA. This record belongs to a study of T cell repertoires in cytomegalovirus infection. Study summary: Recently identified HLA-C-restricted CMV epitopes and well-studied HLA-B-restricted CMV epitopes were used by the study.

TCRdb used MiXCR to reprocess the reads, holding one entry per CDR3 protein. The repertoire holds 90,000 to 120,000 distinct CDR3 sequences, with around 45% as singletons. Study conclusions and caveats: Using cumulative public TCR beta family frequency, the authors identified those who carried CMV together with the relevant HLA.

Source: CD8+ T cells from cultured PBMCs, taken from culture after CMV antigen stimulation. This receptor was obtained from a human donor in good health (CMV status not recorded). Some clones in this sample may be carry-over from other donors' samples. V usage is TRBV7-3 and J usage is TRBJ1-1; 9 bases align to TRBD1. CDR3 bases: TGTGCCAGCAGCAAAACAGGGGGCGGTGAAGCTTTCTTT. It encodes CASSKTGGGEAFF.